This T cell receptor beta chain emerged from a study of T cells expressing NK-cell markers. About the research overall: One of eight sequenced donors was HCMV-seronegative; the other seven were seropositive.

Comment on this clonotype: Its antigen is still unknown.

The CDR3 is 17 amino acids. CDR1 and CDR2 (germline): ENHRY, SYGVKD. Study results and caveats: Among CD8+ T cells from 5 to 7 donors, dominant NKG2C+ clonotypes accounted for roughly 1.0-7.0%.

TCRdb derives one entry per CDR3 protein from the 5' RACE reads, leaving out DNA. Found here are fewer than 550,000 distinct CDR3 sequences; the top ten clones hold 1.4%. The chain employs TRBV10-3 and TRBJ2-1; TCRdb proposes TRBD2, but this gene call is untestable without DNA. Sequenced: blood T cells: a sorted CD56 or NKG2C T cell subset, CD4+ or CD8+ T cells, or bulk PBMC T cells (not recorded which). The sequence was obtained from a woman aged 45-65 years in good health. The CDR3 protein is CAISEPIRTSGMNEQFF.